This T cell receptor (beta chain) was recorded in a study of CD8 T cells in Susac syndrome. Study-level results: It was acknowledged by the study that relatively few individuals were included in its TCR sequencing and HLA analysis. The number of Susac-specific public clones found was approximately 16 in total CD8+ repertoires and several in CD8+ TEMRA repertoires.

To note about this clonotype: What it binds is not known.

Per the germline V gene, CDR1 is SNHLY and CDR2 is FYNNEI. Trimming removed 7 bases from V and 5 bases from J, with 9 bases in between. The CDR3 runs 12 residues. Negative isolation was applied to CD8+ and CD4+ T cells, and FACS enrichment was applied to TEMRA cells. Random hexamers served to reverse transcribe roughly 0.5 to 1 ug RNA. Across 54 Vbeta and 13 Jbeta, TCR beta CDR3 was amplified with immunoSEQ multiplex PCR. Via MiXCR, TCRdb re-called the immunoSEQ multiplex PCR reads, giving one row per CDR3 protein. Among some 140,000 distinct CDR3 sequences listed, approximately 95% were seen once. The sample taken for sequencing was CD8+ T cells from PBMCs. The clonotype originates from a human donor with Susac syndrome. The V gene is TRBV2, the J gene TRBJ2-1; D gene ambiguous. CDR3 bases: TGTGCCAGCATTGTGGGAAACAATGAGCAGTTCTTC. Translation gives CASIVGNNEQFF.